The following is a T cell receptor (beta chain) sequence with its context. This clonotype was found many times. Its cognate antigen has yet to be identified. No much larger clone is present one base from it, and per-base qualities are unavailable. Read against the paper, the sample's time point label means: patch test 1, 2 weeks after DPC sensitization. Explained via the paper, the treatment or condition label denotes: therapeutic diphenylcyclopropenone sensitization with weekly scalp DPC. Blood at each patch-test visit was drawn before the patch test was applied. Patients were considered eligible if aged 18 to 70, diagnosed with alopecia and deemed suitable for DPC therapy, and patients were excluded if pregnant. Unfractionated whole blood was collected in Tempus Blood RNA tubes, and total RNA was extracted from that blood. These data belong to a study of human T cells and chemical hapten exposure (dated by TCRdb to the early 2020s). For context, the study as a whole: For sensitization, 2% DPC in acetone was applied to an approximately 2 cm by approximately 2 cm area of upper inner arm skin. Libraries were pooled for sequencing, and variation in per-sample TCR yields was attributed mainly to small differences in library volumes within the pool. Weekly therapeutic DPC doses were additionally applied to the scalp of patients throughout the roughly 25-week study period. Alopecia areata with under or over 50% scalp involvement, alopecia totalis and alopecia universalis were represented in the patient cohort, which was mostly female. Patch testing on the upper back used Finn chambers containing 0.01% DPC, with scoring done after 6 days according to International Contact Dermatitis Research Group standards. Blood samples were taken from patients before sensitization (week 0) and at 2, 6 and about 24 weeks after DPC sensitization. About 28 alopecia patients gave blood for TCR sequencing at one to four time points (pre-sensitization, 2, 6 and 24 weeks). The study tracked peripheral blood TCR repertoire changes in vivo during primary and secondary sensitization to the hapten diphenylcyclopropenone (DPC) in alopecia patients.

Its CDR3 holds 14 amino acids, cysteine through phenylalanine. The retained sequence is limited to the CDR3, 42 bases, with the frame set at the first base. CDR1 SGHTA and CDR2 FQGNSA were looked up in the germline V gene. Relative to germline, V is missing 5 bases and J is missing 4 bases, with 5 bases of the junction outside any gene match. Library preparation was by RACE. Sequencing took place on a NextSeq 500. Library preparation attached unique molecular identifiers to individual cDNA molecules for quantitative, reproducible TCR counting. Each blood RNA sample was used to sequence both TCR alpha and TCR beta chains. The source study handled its data this way. A median of around 100,000 TCRs per sample was observed, with a range of 23,224 to 690,600. The Decombinator software suite was used to annotate V, J and CDR3 in the TCR reads. To make PS versus PT1 abundance plots, every sample was subsampled to the same number of TCRs (28,000). Expanded TCRs were defined as absent before sensitization and observed at least eight times at the 2-week time point. The raw public reads went through TCRdb reprocessing: fastp at Q25, MiXCR clone calling, in-frame beta chains kept. Each entry merges the rows of one CDR3 protein and shows their most common DNA and genes. The V and J calls and clone size come from TCRdb's table, not from the authors' own analysis. The sample table lists about 360,000 distinct CDR3 sequences, around 7% of them with a count of one. The ten largest account for approximately 8.9% of the sample.

What the work shows at the level of the full study, not this receptor alone: After repeated subsampling, the strength of the expansion versus patch-test correlation and the threshold at which it became significant changed. Expanded TCRs formed significantly more large CDR3 similarity clusters than pre-sensitization or healthy control sets, consistent with antigen-driven responses. The number of TCRs above 1 in 1000 frequency did not change with DPC sensitization; there was no evidence of global repertoire structure alterations. The number of PT1 expanded TCRs positively correlated with patch test score, significant at thresholds 8, 16 and 32 but not 4. Because every patient had alopecia, a presumed autoimmune disease, the patients' immune response might differ from that of healthy individuals.

The material was whole blood, obtained in connection with sensitization to the hapten diphenylcyclopropenone (DPC). The TCR was taken from a woman younger than 35 with alopecia areata. Some clones in this sample may be carry-over from other donors' samples. The sequence is built from TRBV7-2 and TRBJ2-7; 10 central nucleotides agree with TRBD1. Read as DNA, the sequence is TGTGCCAGCAGCCCGGACAGGGGGTCGTACGAGCAGTACTTC. This encodes CASSPDRGSYEQYF.